What follows are 27 T cell receptor beta chains derived from one specimen sequenced in a study of blood T cell repertoires in COVID-19. Only in-frame clones appear in the TCRdb table, and some are missing; sequencing was by immunoSEQ multiplex PCR. The table shows 130,000 to 150,000 clones, with about four fifths occurring only once. Sequencing was carried out using peripheral blood. The source is a human donor with acute or convalescent COVID-19. The donor label of this sample is uncertain.

There are a few counts of this clone. V gene TRBV24-1 combines with J gene TRBJ2-1; TRBD1 aligns across 9 bases. This CDR3 contains 15 residues. After removal of 4 bases from V and 7 bases from J, the junction contained 7 bases not matched to a gene. Germline values: CDR1 KGHDR, CDR2 SFDVKD. For the CDR3, the DNA is TGTGCCACCAGTGACGGGACAGGGAGAGATAATGAGCAGTTCTTC. Protein product: CATSDGTGRDNEQFF.

CDR3 sequence reads: CAGQRARTDTQYF. Written as DNA, the CDR3 is TGTGCCGGGCAGCGGGCTCGCACAGATACGCAGTATTTT. The chain uses TRBV30 and TRBJ2-3; D may be TRBD2 (6 bases). CDR3 length equals 13 residues. V was trimmed by 8 bases and J by 1 base, leaving 13 bases between them. Germline lookup yields CDR1 GTSNPN and CDR2 SVGIG (reference sequence).

CDR3 nucleotides: TGTGCCAGCAGTGGGACGGAGCGGGGGATGCGTCGGGGGCCGCAGTATTTT. It encodes CASSGTERGMRRGPQYF. This chain uses TRBV2 with TRBJ2-3, with 8 nucleotides matching TRBD2. The germline gives CDR1 SNHLY, CDR2 FYNNEI. CDR3 length: 17 residues. V lost 4 bases and J lost 10; bases outside the gene matches: 19.

This clone was counted once. The rearrangement links TRBV2 to TRBJ2-1, with a weak D call TRBD1 (5 bases). Trimming left V 7 bases short and J 9 bases short, with 19 bases between. From germline, CDR1 is SNHLY and CDR2 FYNNEI. This CDR3 has 14 residues. Here the CDR3 reads CASIQGARFGEQFF. Here the CDR3 DNA reads TGTGCCAGCATCCAGGGTGCACGGTTCGGTGAGCAGTTCTTC. The full variable domain, its missing parts supplied by reference TRBV2 and TRBJ2-1, is EPEVTQTPSHQVTQMGQEVILRCVPISNHLYFYWYRQILGQKVEFLVSFYNNEISEKSEIFDDQFSVERPDGSNFTLKIRSTKLEDSAMYFCASIQGARFGEQFFGPGTRLTVL.

The V gene is TRBV29-1, the J gene TRBJ2-7; D gene unclear. With 7 bases removed from V and 4 bases from J, the gap between germline ends came to 11 bases. This CDR3 is 11 amino acids long. Germline-derived CDR1 and CDR2 are SQVTM and ANQGSEA. The CDR3 DNA is TGCAGCGCCTCAGGAAAATACGAGCAGTACTTC. It is translated as CSASGKYEQYF.

The V gene is TRBV29-1, the J gene TRBJ2-2; D ambiguous. Germline V CDR1 and CDR2: SQVTM, ANQGSEA. The CDR3 length is 10 residues. V lost 5 bases, J lost 7 bases, and 5 bases lay in between. The CDR3 sequence: CSVLHGELFF. The DNA of the CDR3 is TGCAGCGTTTTACACGGGGAGCTGTTTTTT.

The chain couples TRBV19 to TRBJ1-1; no definite D call. Deletions cut 9 bases from V and 1 base from J, with 9 bases between. The germline V gene encodes CDR1 LNHDA and CDR2 SQIVND (reference sequence). CDR3 length: 12 residues. This CDR3 reads CASVCSNTEAFF. The CDR3 DNA sequence: TGTGCCAGCGTTTGTTCGAACACTGAAGCTTTCTTT.

The chain employs TRBV6-6 and TRBJ1-5, with D unclear. The ends were cut back, 4 bases at V and 4 bases at J, with 8 bases in the middle. In germline, CDR1 is MNHNY, CDR2 SVGAGI (reference sequence). The CDR3 consists of 13 residues. DNA for the CDR3: TGTGCCAGCAGTTTTGGCAGTAATCAGCCCCAGCATTTT. As protein: CASSFGSNQPQHF.

Comment on this clone: Other DNA sequences in this sample translate to the same CDR3. The gene calls are TRBV6-5 and TRBJ1-2; 8 bases fit TRBD1. V trimming: 6 bases; J trimming: 3 bases; junction bases outside the gene matches: 6. Germline V gives CDR1 MNHEY, CDR2 SVGAGI. CDR3 size: 14 residues. The CDR3 region has the DNA TGTGCCAGCAGGGCCGGGACAGGTGACTATGGCTACACCTTC. This encodes CASRAGTGDYGYTF.

This chain uses TRBV6-1 with TRBJ1-5; weak D call: TRBD1 (6 bases). The ends were cut back, 0 bases at V and 7 bases at J, with 13 bases in the middle. Germline V CDR1 and CDR2: MNHNS, SASEGT. The CDR3 is made up of 15 amino acids. The CDR3 loop reads CASSEATGEGQPQHF. The CDR3 bases are TGTGCCAGCAGTGAAGCGACAGGAGAGGGGCAGCCCCAGCATTTT.

The chain joins TRBV3-1 (or the pseudogene TRBV3-2) to TRBJ2-5; 9 nucleotides agree with TRBD2. In germline, CDR1 is LGHDT, CDR2 YNNKEL (reference sequence). Losses at the gene ends were 4 bases for V and 4 bases for J; bases not matched to a gene: 10. This CDR3 contains 16 residues. The CDR3 DNA sequence: TGTGCCAGCAGCCCCCTACAGCGGGGGGAACTAGAGACCCAGTACTTC. This translates into CASSPLQRGELETQYF.

V is TRBV7-9 and J is TRBJ1-1, with 7 bases matching TRBD1. CDR1 is SEHNR and CDR2 is FQNEAQ in the germline V gene (reference sequence). There are 16 residues in the CDR3. V was pared by 5 bases and J by 0 bases, with 9 bases of the junction left unmatched. This chain's CDR3 is CASSLYVGQVNTEAFF. The DNA of the CDR3 is TGTGCCAGCAGCCTCTACGTCGGACAGGTGAACACTGAAGCTTTCTTT.

The chain recombines TRBV11-1 with TRBJ2-3, with a tentative D call TRBD1 (5 bases). The CDR3 totals 14 residues. Trimming left V 1 base short and J 1 base short, with 6 bases between. Per the germline V gene, CDR1 is SGHAT and CDR2 is FQDESV (reference sequence). This CDR3 is CASSLDRRTDTQYF. The CDR3 nucleotides are TGTGCCAGCAGCTTAGACAGGCGCACAGATACGCAGTATTTT.

CDR3 DNA: TGTGCCAGCTCACCAGACGGAGGGTCGATTGGCTACACCTTC. It codes for CASSPDGGSIGYTF. The rearrangement links TRBV18 to TRBJ1-2; D gene ambiguous. The CDR3 has 14 amino acids. V lost 2 bases to trimming and J lost 7 bases, with 14 bases between them. In germline, CDR1 is KGHSH, CDR2 LQKENI.

The genes are TRBV6-2 or TRBV6-3 and TRBJ1-5, with D possibly matching TRBD1 (6 bases). Per the germline V gene, CDR1 is MNHEY and CDR2 is SVGEGT. V was clipped by 5 bases and J by 4 bases, with 18 bases between them. The CDR3 covers 16 residues. CDR3 coding DNA: TGTGCCAGCAGTCTTAAGCGGACAGCCGATAATCAGCCCCAGCATTTT. This translates into CASSLKRTADNQPQHF.

This clone has just a few counts. The genes are TRBV19 and TRBJ1-2, with 12 nucleotides matching TRBD1. Germline V gives CDR1 LNHDA, CDR2 SQIVND (reference sequence). The CDR3 covers 18 residues. After removal of 5 bases from V and 4 bases from J, the junction contained 14 bases not matched to a gene. The CDR3 sequence is CASSLRMGQGARSYGYTF. The CDR3 coding sequence is TGTGCCAGTAGTCTCCGGATGGGACAGGGGGCGCGTAGCTATGGCTACACCTTC. The variable domain in full, with the rest retrieved from reference TRBV19 and TRBJ1-2, is DGGITQSPKYLFRKEGQNVTLSCEQNLNHDAMYWYRQDPGQGLRLIYYSQIVNDFQKGDIAEGYSVSREKKESFPLTVTSAQKNPTAFYLCASSLRMGQGARSYGYTFGSGTRLTVV.

The rearrangement links TRBV19 to TRBJ2-7, with D perhaps matching TRBD1 (7 bases). The length of the CDR3 is 16 residues. Germline values: CDR1 LNHDA, CDR2 SQIVND (reference sequence). Trimming removed 5 bases at V and 2 bases at J, with 19 bases between. The CDR3 sequence is CASSPQGGHKTYEQYF. CDR3 DNA sequence: TGTGCCAGTAGTCCCCAGGGGGGACATAAGACCTACGAGCAGTACTTC.

V gene TRBV14 combines with J gene TRBJ1-6, with D unresolved. This CDR3 comprises 13 residues. Germline CDR1 reads SGHDN; CDR2 reads FVKESK. V was pared by 6 bases and J by 1 base, with 4 bases between. The CDR3 reads CASSPSYNSPLHF. CDR3 sequence (DNA): TGTGCCAGCAGTCCGTCCTATAATTCACCCCTCCACTTT.

The chain combines TRBV11-2 with TRBJ2-1; D remains unclear. In germline, CDR1 is SGHAT, CDR2 FQNNGV. The CDR3 runs 15 residues. V was cut by 0 bases and J by 9 bases, with 15 bases left in between. CDR3 sequence reads: CASSLESSMVGEQFF. DNA of the CDR3: TGTGCCAGCAGCTTAGAGAGCTCTATGGTCGGTGAGCAGTTCTTC.

The chain uses TRBV7-8 and TRBJ2-7, with 7 nucleotides matching TRBD1. This CDR3 region has 14 residues. Germline trimming cut 3 bases from V and 3 bases from J; bases unmatched to any gene: 5. The germline V gene has CDR1 SGHVS and CDR2 FQNEAQ. The chain's CDR3 is CASSLSRDSYEQYF. As DNA, the CDR3 is TGTGCCAGCAGCTTGTCCCGGGACAGCTACGAGCAGTACTTC.

The chain uses TRBV27 and TRBJ2-5, with TRBD1 as a possible D gene (5 bases). V was shortened by 5 bases and J by 1 base, with 11 bases between the two germline ends. CDR1 and CDR2 (germline): MNHEY, SMNVEV (reference sequence). The CDR3 is made up of 14 amino acids. CDR3: CASSKGATQETQYF. The CDR3 DNA reads TGTGCCAGCAGTAAAGGGGCTACCCAAGAGACCCAGTACTTC.

V gene TRBV5-5 combines with J gene TRBJ1-6; D not certain. The germline V gene encodes CDR1 SGHKS and CDR2 YYEKEE (reference sequence). This CDR3 spans 16 amino acids. V was trimmed by 4 bases and J by 0 bases, leaving 11 bases between them. The CDR3 loop reads CASSPVASSYNSPLHF. The CDR3 coding sequence is TGTGCCAGCAGCCCTGTAGCGAGCTCCTATAATTCACCCCTCCACTTT.

The chain employs TRBV30 and TRBJ1-6; no reliable D call. CDR1 and CDR2 from the germline V gene are GTSNPN and SVGIG (reference sequence). This CDR3 has 13 amino acids. The V and J ends lost 4 bases and 7 bases respectively, with 11 bases between them. This CDR3 is CAWTVKPNSPLHF. The CDR3 region has the DNA TGTGCCTGGACAGTTAAACCAAATTCACCCCTCCACTTT.

V usage is TRBV5-4 and J usage is TRBJ1-6; D might be TRBD1 (6 bases). The germline V and J ends were trimmed by 2 bases and 7 bases, with 13 bases remaining between them. This CDR3 has 15 amino acids. Per germline, CDR1 SGHNT and CDR2 YYREEE (reference sequence). The CDR3 DNA reads TGTGCCAGCAGCTTCAAGCAGGGGAGAAATTCACCCCTCCACTTT. Protein: CASSFKQGRNSPLHF.

The V gene is TRBV30, the J gene TRBJ1-2; 8 bases agree with TRBD1. The CDR3 runs to 15 residues. Germline V gives CDR1 GTSNPN, CDR2 SVGIG (reference sequence). Losses at the gene ends were 3 bases for V and 3 bases for J; bases not matched to a gene: 9. CDR3: CAWSDTPGGYYGYTF. The DNA for the CDR3 is TGTGCCTGGAGCGACACCCCAGGGGGCTACTATGGCTACACCTTC.

The rearrangement uses TRBV29-1 and TRBJ1-2, with D possibly being TRBD1 (5 bases). The CDR3 loop spans 12 amino acids. V lost 4 bases and J lost 5, with 11 bases in between. Germline loops: CDR1 SQVTM, CDR2 ANQGSEA. The DNA of the CDR3 is TGCAGCGTTGTTAGGGGAGGGTATGGCTACACCTTC. The encoded protein is CSVVRGGYGYTF.

The chain combines TRBV3-1 (or the pseudogene TRBV3-2) with TRBJ1-2; D unresolved. This CDR3 region has 15 residues. The germline V and J ends were trimmed by 2 bases and 4 bases, with 14 bases remaining between them. Germline lookup yields CDR1 LGHDT and CDR2 YNNKEL (reference sequence). In nucleotides, the CDR3 is TGTGCCAGCAGCCAATTGGGCGTTCCTATCTATGGCTACACCTTC. Translation: CASSQLGVPIYGYTF.